This passage covers 7 T cell receptor beta chains from one sample sequenced in a study of T cell clones after liver transplantation. Produced via immunoSEQ multiplex PCR; TCRdb's table is partial and in-frame only. The sample consists of approximately 72,000 clones, about 92% of them appearing once. The specimen comprised CD4+ T cells from blood, sampled before liver transplant. The receptor source for this set is a human donor who received a liver transplant.

This chain uses TRBV18 with TRBJ2-3; either TRBD1 or TRBD2 may supply D (6 bases each). This CDR3 has 15 residues. V lost 2 bases and J lost 6, with 15 bases in between. The germline CDR1 and CDR2 sequences are KGHSH and LQKENI. CDR3 loop: CASSPNPGGGDTQYF. CDR3 bases: TGTGCCAGCTCACCAAACCCCGGGGGCGGGGATACGCAGTATTTT.

The chain combines TRBV2 with TRBJ1-1, with 11 nucleotides matching TRBD1. The CDR3 contains 13 residues. CDR1 is SNHLY, CDR2 FYNNEI, per germline. V lost 10 bases, J lost 3 bases, and 4 bases stayed unmatched. This chain's CDR3 is CAIPGQGDTEAFF. The CDR3 region has the DNA TGTGCCATCCCGGGACAGGGGGACACTGAAGCTTTCTTT.

This sequence joins TRBV30 and TRBJ2-7; D could derive from TRBD1 or TRBD2 (5 bases each). V lost 2 bases to trimming and J lost 0 bases, with 14 bases between them. Germline V lookup: CDR1 GTSNPN, CDR2 SVGIG (reference sequence). This CDR3 region has 15 residues. CDR3 residues: CAWSHGTRSSYEQYF. The CDR3 nucleotides are TGTGCCTGGAGTCACGGGACGAGGAGCTCCTACGAGCAGTACTTC.

V and J are TRBV10-2 and TRBJ1-2, with 12 bases lining up with TRBD1. The CDR3 contains 13 residues. V lost 6 bases and J lost 6; bases outside the gene matches: 2. The germline V gene has CDR1 WSHSY and CDR2 SAAADI. The CDR3, as DNA: TGCGCCAGCAGGGGACAGGGGGCTAATGGCTACACCTTC. It yields the protein CASRGQGANGYTF.

The chain is built from TRBV5-1 and TRBJ2-6; unclear D gene. From germline, CDR1 is SGHRS and CDR2 YFSETQ. The CDR3 loop spans 15 amino acids. Trimming left V 0 bases short and J 1 base short, with 5 bases between. The DNA for the CDR3 is TGCGCCAGCAGCTTGGTGGCGTCTGGGGCCAACGTCCTGACTTTC. Its translation: CASSLVASGANVLTF.

The chain has TRBV4-3 and TRBJ2-1; a weak D match, TRBD2 (5 bases). CDR1 and CDR2 (germline): LGHNA, YSLEER. V gave up 4 bases and J gave up 0 bases, with 10 bases separating them. The CDR3 sequence is 15 residues long. The CDR3 DNA sequence: TGCGCCAGCAGCCTGGAACGGGACTCCTACAATGAGCAGTTCTTC. Protein: CASSLERDSYNEQFF.

The V call is TRBV11-3, the J call TRBJ2-1; 7 nucleotides line up with TRBD1. Germline CDR1 reads SGHNT; CDR2 reads YENEEA. There are 14 residues in the CDR3. J gave up 6 bases and V 5 bases, and 7 bases lay outside the gene matches. This CDR3 reads CASSRRDSLNEQFF. The CDR3 DNA reads as TGTGCCAGCAGCAGACGGGACAGCCTCAATGAGCAGTTCTTC. Complete variable domain (other parts from reference TRBV11-3 and TRBJ2-1): EAGVVQSPRYKIIEKKQPVAFWCNPISGHNTLYWYLQNLGQGPELLIRYENEEAVDDSQLPKDRFSAERLKGVDSTLKIQPAELGDSAVYLCASSRRDSLNEQFFGPGTRLTVL.